The sequence of this TCR beta chain was determined in a study of T cell changes during pregnancy in multiple sclerosis. Method: immunoSEQ multiplex PCR; TCRdb's copy keeps in-frame clones and lacks some. The sample carries 45,000 to 55,000 clones, around 92% recorded once. This clone was seen once. CDR1 SGHTS and CDR2 YDEGEE come from the germline V gene. The germline V and J ends were trimmed by 7 bases and 0 bases, with 16 bases remaining between them. CDR3 size: 15 residues. The chain joins TRBV5-8 to TRBJ1-1, with D tentatively TRBD1 (6 bases). This TCR came from a female donor in good health, enrolled as a control in a pregnancy study. The source material was CD4+ T cells from peripheral blood mononuclear cells, sampled after pregnancy. The CDR3 DNA is TGTGCCAGCCGTCAGCAGGGGCCGATGAACACTGAAGCTTTCTTT. Translation gives CASRQQGPMNTEAFF. The full variable domain, with the rest looked up from reference TRBV5-8 and TRBJ1-1, is EAGVTQSPTHLIKTRGQQATLRCSPISGHTSVYWYQQALGLGLQFLLWYDEGEERNRGNFPPRFSGRQFPNYSSELNVNALELEDSALYLCASRQQGPMNTEAFFGQGTRLTVV.